This T cell receptor beta chain was obtained from a study of blood T cell repertoires in COVID-19. On the study more broadly: Sites in the United States, Italy and Spain provided acute and convalescent COVID-19 samples. PBMCs, B-cell-depleted T cells, or T cells were the source of the cDNA or gDNA that made up the material.

As processed by the authors: Quantification of nucleated cells was approximated via reference gene primer amplification. TCRdb keeps only in-frame clones here, not all; method: immunoSEQ multiplex PCR. That table is the source of V, J and clone size, and D and trimming were worked out from the DNA. The sample records 200,000 to 250,000 clones, 65% to 85% being singletons. Losses at the gene ends were 3 bases for V and 8 bases for J; bases not matched to a gene: 9. This CDR3 is built from 15 residues. CDR1 SNHLY and CDR2 FYNNEI come from the germline V gene. The source material was peripheral blood. The sequence derives from a woman aged 55-75 years with acute or convalescent COVID-19. This rearrangement joins TRBV2 to TRBJ1-4; TRBD1 matches at 7 bases. The CDR3 sequence is CASSDGWQGGEKLFF. The CDR3 nucleotides read TGTGCCAGCAGTGATGGTTGGCAGGGGGGAGAAAAACTGTTTTTT. The full variable domain, in which reference TRBV2 and TRBJ1-4 provide the parts outside the CDR3, is EPEVTQTPSHQVTQMGQEVILRCVPISNHLYFYWYRQILGQKVEFLVSFYNNEISEKSEIFDDQFSVERPDGSNFTLKIRSTKLEDSAMYFCASSDGWQGGEKLFFGSGTQLSVL.